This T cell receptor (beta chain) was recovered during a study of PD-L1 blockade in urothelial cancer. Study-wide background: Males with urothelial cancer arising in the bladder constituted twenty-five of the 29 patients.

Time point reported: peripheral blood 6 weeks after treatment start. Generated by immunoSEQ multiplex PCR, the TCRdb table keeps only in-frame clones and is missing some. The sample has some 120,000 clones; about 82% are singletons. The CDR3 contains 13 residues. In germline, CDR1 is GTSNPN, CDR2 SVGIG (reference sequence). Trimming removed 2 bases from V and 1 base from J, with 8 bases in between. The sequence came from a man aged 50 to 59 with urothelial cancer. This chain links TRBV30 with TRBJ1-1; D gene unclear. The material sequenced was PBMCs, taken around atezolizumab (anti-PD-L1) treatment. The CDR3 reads CAWSPVGNTEAFF. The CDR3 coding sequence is TGTGCCTGGAGTCCGGTCGGGAACACTGAAGCTTTCTTT.